The rows below give T cell receptor beta chains drawn from one sample of a study of cytomegalovirus exposure and HLA in healthy donors. The data were produced by immunoSEQ multiplex PCR, yet TCRdb's version contains in-frame clones alone and is incomplete. In all, the sample yields 60,000 to 80,000 clones. Material for sequencing was PBMCs. These receptor sequences come from a boy between 10 and 17 years old in good health and CMV-seronegative. Both conserved end residues are part of each CDR3. The order of the fields is V gene, D gene, J gene, CDR3 protein, CDR3 DNA. A D gene is named only where the DNA matches it firmly.

V gene: TRBV5-1
D gene: TRBD1
J gene: TRBJ1-2
CDR3 protein: CASRGQGGSNYGYTF
CDR3 DNA: TGCGCCAGCAGGGGACAGGGTGGTTCTAACTATGGCTACACCTTC

V gene: TRBV7-9
D gene: NA
J gene: TRBJ1-1
CDR3 protein: CASSSITEAFF
CDR3 DNA: TGTGCCAGCAGCTCTATCACTGAAGCTTTCTTT

V gene: TRBV18
D gene: TRBD1
J gene: TRBJ1-1
CDR3 protein: CASSPGTGGLNTEAFF
CDR3 DNA: TGTGCCAGCTCACCAGGGACAGGGGGCTTGAACACTGAAGCTTTCTTT

V gene: TRBV29-1
D gene: NA
J gene: TRBJ2-1
CDR3 protein: CSVLYNNEQFF
CDR3 DNA: TGCAGCGTTCTTTACAACAATGAGCAGTTCTTC

V gene: TRBV5-1
D gene: NA
J gene: TRBJ2-7
CDR3 protein: CASRDTAYEQYF
CDR3 DNA: TGCGCCAGCAGGGACACAGCCTACGAGCAGTACTTC

V gene: TRBV6-5
D gene: NA
J gene: TRBJ2-7
CDR3 protein: CASSYLGGASYEQYF
CDR3 DNA: TGTGCCAGCAGTTACTTAGGAGGGGCCTCCTACGAGCAGTACTTC

V gene: TRBV5-1
D gene: NA
J gene: TRBJ1-1
CDR3 protein: CASSATRYTEAFF
CDR3 DNA: TGCGCCAGCAGCGCAACTAGATACACTGAAGCTTTCTTT

V gene: TRBV18
D gene: TRBD2
J gene: TRBJ2-1
CDR3 protein: CASSPPGRLAGAYEQFF
CDR3 DNA: TGTGCCAGCTCACCACCGGGGAGACTAGCGGGAGCCTATGAGCAGTTCTTC

V gene: TRBV6-1
D gene: TRBD2
J gene: TRBJ2-7
CDR3 protein: CASSEASGGAYEQYF
CDR3 DNA: TGTGCCAGCAGTGAAGCTAGCGGGGGGGCCTACGAGCAGTACTTC

V gene: TRBV11-2
D gene: NA
J gene: TRBJ2-7
CDR3 protein: CASRKAEVGTYEQYF
CDR3 DNA: TGTGCCAGCAGGAAGGCGGAAGTTGGTACCTACGAGCAGTACTTC

V gene: TRBV2
D gene: NA
J gene: TRBJ2-6
CDR3 protein: CASSSRGSGAGANVLTF
CDR3 DNA: TGTGCCAGCAGTTCACGTGGTTCAGGGGCTGGGGCCAACGTCCTGACTTTC

V gene: TRBV7-9
D gene: TRBD2
J gene: TRBJ2-5
CDR3 protein: CASSIRGDRARETQYF
CDR3 DNA: TGTGCCAGCAGCATACGGGGGGATCGGGCCAGGGAGACCCAGTACTTC

V gene: TRBV2
D gene: NA
J gene: TRBJ2-3
CDR3 protein: CASLYTDTQYF
CDR3 DNA: TGTGCCAGCCTATACACAGATACGCAGTATTTT

V gene: TRBV5-4
D gene: NA
J gene: TRBJ2-5
CDR3 protein: CASSLRGGDDLRETQYF
CDR3 DNA: TGTGCCAGCAGCTTGAGAGGAGGGGACGACCTAAGGGAGACCCAGTACTTC

V gene: TRBV2
D gene: TRBD1
J gene: TRBJ1-1
CDR3 protein: CASSADRGSEAFF
CDR3 DNA: TGTGCCAGCAGTGCGGACAGGGGATCTGAAGCTTTCTTT

V gene: TRBV4-2
D gene: TRBD1
J gene: TRBJ1-2
CDR3 protein: CASSPAGTDAGYTF
CDR3 DNA: TGTGCCAGCAGCCCAGCCGGGACAGATGCTGGCTACACCTTC

V gene: TRBV7-8
D gene: NA
J gene: TRBJ2-6
CDR3 protein: CASSFLTPGQRANVLTF
CDR3 DNA: TGTGCCAGCAGCTTTCTTACCCCTGGGCAAAGGGCCAACGTCCTGACTTTC

V gene: TRBV6-1
D gene: TRBD1
J gene: TRBJ2-5
CDR3 protein: CASSEAPGQAKETQYF
CDR3 DNA: TGTGCCAGCAGTGAAGCCCCGGGACAGGCCAAAGAGACCCAGTACTTC

V gene: TRBV9
D gene: NA
J gene: TRBJ1-1
CDR3 protein: CASSPITGDGTEAFF
CDR3 DNA: TGTGCCAGCAGCCCCATAACAGGAGACGGGACTGAAGCTTTCTTT

V gene: TRBV20-1
D gene: TRBD1
J gene: TRBJ2-4
CDR3 protein: CSAGKTGWFF
CDR3 DNA: TGCAGTGCGGGCAAGACAGGGTGGTTCTTC

V gene: TRBV15
D gene: NA
J gene: TRBJ2-7
CDR3 protein: CATSRDLVTVNSYEQYF
CDR3 DNA: TGTGCCACCAGCAGAGATTTAGTAACAGTCAACTCCTACGAGCAGTACTTC

V gene: TRBV6-4
D gene: NA
J gene: TRBJ2-7
CDR3 protein: CASSDLVSRSYEQYF
CDR3 DNA: TGTGCCAGCAGTGACTTAGTCTCCCGCTCCTACGAGCAGTACTTC

V gene: TRBV27
D gene: NA
J gene: TRBJ2-7
CDR3 protein: CASSSLDRDEQYF
CDR3 DNA: TGTGCCAGCAGTTCGCTCGATCGGGACGAGCAGTACTTC